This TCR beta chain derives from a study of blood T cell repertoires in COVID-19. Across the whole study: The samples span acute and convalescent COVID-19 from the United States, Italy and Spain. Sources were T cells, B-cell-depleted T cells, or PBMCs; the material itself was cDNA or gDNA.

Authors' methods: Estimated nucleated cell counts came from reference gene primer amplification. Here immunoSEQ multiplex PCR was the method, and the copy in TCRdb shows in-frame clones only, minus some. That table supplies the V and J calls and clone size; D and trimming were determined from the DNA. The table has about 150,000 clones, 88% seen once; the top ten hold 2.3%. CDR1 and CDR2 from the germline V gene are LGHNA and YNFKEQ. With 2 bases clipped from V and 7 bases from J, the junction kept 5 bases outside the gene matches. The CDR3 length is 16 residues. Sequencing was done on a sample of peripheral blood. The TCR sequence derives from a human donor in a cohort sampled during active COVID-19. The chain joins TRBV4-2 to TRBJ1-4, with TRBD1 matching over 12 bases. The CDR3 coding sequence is TGTGCCAGCAGCCAACGGGACAGGGGGCGTAGTGAAAAACTGTTTTTT. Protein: CASSQRDRGRSEKLFF.